One TCR beta chain is described in this entry. Its matching antigen is unknown. Method: immunoSEQ multiplex PCR; TCRdb's copy keeps in-frame clones and lacks some. The profile covers about 120,000 clones, with around nine tenths appearing a single time and approximately 10% taken by the ten largest. This specimen belongs to a study of T cell responses to AZD1222 COVID-19 vaccine. Study background: Investigators merged groups given second doses at roughly 4 or roughly 12 weeks.

Study findings and constraints: Among vaccine-associated CD4 TCRs, coverage spanned spike, with dominance at 160-218 and 743-854.

Trimming cost V 3 bases and J 0 bases, with 11 bases left between them. The germline gives CDR1 DFQATT, CDR2 SNEGSKA (reference sequence). The CDR3 totals 15 residues. The rearrangement links TRBV20-1 to TRBJ1-4; possible D gene TRBD1, 6 bases. The receptor's source is an adult in good health. The input for sequencing was peripheral blood, taken on day 0 of AZD1222 vaccination. The CDR3 nucleotides read TGCAGTGCTAGTGGGACACCTGCAACTAATGAAAAACTGTTTTTT. Protein product: CSASGTPATNEKLFF.